This record looks at one TCR beta chain sequence and its context. As yet, its antigen is unknown. The data stem from a study of Ad26.COV2.S vaccination and SARS-CoV-2 variants. Background on the study: A participant enrolled in the COV1001 Ad26.COV2.S trial arm provided the sample.

Sequencing was performed with immunoSEQ multiplex PCR; in TCRdb, only in-frame clones are kept and a portion is missing. The sample consists of 400,000 to 450,000 clones, roughly 88% of them appearing once. Study observations and caveats: The TCR breadth and depth analyses may have produced an underestimate of total T cell responses.

Treatment meaning: 15 to 20 received Ad26.COV2.S at low or high dose, single or two shots; about 5 received placebo; per-sample allocation not given. Sampling occurred on day 63 after the first vaccine or placebo injection. The source of this sequence is a person aged 18-65 years who received the Ad26.COV2.S COVID-19 vaccine or a placebo. Sequencing was performed on peripheral blood, taken in a trial of Ad26.COV2.S vaccine versus placebo.

For the CDR3, the DNA is TGTGCCAGCAGCTTAGCTGCAGGGGGCGCTGGCTACACCTTC. Amino acid sequence: CASSLAAGGAGYTF. The chain has TRBV7-9 and TRBJ1-2; 8 positions agree with TRBD1. Trimming at V came to 0 bases and at J to 7 bases, leaving 4 bases not matched to a gene. The germline gives CDR1 SEHNR, CDR2 FQNEAQ (reference sequence). The CDR3 has 14 amino acids.